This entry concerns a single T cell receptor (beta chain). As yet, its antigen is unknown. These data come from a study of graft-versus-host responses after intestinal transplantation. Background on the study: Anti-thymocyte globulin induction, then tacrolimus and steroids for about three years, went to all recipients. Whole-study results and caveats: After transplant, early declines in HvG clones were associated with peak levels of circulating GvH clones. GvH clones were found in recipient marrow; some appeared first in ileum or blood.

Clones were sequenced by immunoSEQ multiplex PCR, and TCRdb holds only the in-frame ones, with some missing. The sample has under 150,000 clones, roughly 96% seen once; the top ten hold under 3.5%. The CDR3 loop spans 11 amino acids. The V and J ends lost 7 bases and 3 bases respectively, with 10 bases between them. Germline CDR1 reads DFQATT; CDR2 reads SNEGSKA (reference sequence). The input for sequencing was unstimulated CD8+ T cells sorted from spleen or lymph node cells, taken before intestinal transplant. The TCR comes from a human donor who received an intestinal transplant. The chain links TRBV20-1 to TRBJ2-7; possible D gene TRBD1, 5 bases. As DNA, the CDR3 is TGCAGTGAACAGGTGTTCTACGAGCAGTACTTC. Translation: CSEQVFYEQYF.